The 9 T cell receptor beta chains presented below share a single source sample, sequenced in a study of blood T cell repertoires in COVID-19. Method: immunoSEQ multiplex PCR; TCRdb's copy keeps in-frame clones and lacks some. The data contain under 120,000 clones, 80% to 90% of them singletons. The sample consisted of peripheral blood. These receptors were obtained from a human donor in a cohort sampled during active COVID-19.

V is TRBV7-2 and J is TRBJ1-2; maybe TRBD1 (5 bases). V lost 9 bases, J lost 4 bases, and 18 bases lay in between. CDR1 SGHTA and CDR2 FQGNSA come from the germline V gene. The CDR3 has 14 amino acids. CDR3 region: CASNRDSTSYGYTF. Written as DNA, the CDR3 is TGTGCCAGTAATCGCGACAGCACGAGCTATGGCTACACCTTC. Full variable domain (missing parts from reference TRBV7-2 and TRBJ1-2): GAGVSQSPSNKVTEKGKDVELRCDPISGHTALYWYRQSLGQGLEFLIYFQGNSAPDKSGLPSDRFSAERTGGSVSTLTIQRTQQEDSAVYLCASNRDSTSYGYTFGSGTRLTVV.

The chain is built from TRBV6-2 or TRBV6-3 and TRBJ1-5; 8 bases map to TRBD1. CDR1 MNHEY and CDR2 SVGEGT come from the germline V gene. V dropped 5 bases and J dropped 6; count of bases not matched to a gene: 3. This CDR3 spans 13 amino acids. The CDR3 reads CASSGQGIQPQHF. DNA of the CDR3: TGTGCCAGCAGTGGACAGGGAATTCAGCCCCAGCATTTT.

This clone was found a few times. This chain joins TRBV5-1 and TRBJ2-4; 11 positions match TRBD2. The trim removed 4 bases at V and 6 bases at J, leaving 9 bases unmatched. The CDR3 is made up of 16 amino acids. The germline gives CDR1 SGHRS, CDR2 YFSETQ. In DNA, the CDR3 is TGCGCCAGCAGCGAATTAGCGGGAGGGCCTGGAAACATTCAGTACTTC. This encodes CASSELAGGPGNIQYF. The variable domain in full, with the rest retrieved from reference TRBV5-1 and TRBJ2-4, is KAGVTQTPRYLIKTRGQQVTLSCSPISGHRSVSWYQQTPGQGLQFLFEYFSETQRNKGNFPGRFSGRQFSNSRSEMNVSTLELGDSALYLCASSELAGGPGNIQYFGAGTRLSVL.

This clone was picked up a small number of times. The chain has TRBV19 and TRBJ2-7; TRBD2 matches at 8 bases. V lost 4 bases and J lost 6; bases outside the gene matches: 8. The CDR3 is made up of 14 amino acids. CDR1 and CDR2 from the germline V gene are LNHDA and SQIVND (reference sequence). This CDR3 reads CASSTSGSLVEQYF. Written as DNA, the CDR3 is TGTGCCAGTAGTACGAGCGGGAGTCTGGTCGAGCAGTACTTC.

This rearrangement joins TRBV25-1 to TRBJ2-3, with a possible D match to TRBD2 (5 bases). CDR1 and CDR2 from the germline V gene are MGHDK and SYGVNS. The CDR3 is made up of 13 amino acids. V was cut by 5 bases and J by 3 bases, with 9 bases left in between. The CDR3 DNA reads TGTGCCAGCAGTCCCCCGGGGACAGATACGCAGTATTTT. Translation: CASSPPGTDTQYF.

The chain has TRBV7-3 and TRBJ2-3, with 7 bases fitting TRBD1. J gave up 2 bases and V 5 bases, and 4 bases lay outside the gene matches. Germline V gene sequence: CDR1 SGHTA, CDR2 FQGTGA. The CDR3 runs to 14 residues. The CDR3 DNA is TGTGCCAGCAGCCGGGGACAGATCACAGATACGCAGTATTTT. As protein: CASSRGQITDTQYF.

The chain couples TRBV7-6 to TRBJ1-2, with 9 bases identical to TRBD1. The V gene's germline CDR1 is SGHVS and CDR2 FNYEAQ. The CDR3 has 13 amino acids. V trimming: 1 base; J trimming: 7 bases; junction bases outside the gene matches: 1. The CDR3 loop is CASSLVTGGGYTF. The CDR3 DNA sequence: TGTGCCAGCAGCTTAGTGACAGGGGGTGGCTACACCTTC.

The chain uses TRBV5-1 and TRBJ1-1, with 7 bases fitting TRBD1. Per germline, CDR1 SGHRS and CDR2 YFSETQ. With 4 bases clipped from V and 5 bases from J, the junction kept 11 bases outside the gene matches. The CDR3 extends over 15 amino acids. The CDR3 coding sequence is TGCGCCAGCAGCCGTGAGACAGGGACGGGAACTGAAGCTTTCTTT. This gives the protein CASSRETGTGTEAFF.

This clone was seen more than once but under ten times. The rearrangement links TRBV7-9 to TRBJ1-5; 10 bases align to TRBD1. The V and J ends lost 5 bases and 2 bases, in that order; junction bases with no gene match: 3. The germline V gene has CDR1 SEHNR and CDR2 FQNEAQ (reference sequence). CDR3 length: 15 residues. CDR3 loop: CASSPGTGGNQPQHF. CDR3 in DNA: TGTGCCAGCAGCCCAGGGACAGGGGGCAATCAGCCCCAGCATTTT. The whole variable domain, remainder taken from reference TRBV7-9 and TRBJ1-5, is DTGVSQNPRHKITKRGQNVTFRCDPISEHNRLYWYRQTLGQGPEFLTYFQNEAQLEKSRLLSDRFSAERPKGSFSTLEIQRTEQGDSAMYLCASSPGTGGNQPQHFGDGTRLSIL.